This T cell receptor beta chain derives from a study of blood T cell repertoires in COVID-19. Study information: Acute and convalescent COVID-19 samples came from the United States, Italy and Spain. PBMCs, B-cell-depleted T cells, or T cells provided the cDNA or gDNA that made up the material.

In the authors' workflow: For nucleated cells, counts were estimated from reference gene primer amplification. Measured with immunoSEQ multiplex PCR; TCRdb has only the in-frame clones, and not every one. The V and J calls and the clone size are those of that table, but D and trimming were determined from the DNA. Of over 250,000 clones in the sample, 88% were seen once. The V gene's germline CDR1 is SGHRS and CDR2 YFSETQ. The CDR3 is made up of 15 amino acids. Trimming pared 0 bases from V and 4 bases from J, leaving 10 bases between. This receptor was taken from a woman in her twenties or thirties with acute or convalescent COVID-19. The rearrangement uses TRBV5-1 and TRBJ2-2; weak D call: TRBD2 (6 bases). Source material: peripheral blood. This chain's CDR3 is CASSLVNGGTGELFF. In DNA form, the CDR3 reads TGCGCCAGCAGCTTGGTTAACGGGGGCACCGGGGAGCTGTTTTTT.